This T cell receptor (beta chain) was recovered during a study of blood T cell repertoires in COVID-19. This CDR3 is 13 amino acids long. The germline gives CDR1 SGHTA, CDR2 FQGNSA. V lost 6 bases, J lost 4 bases, and 10 bases lay in between. Libraries were prepared by immunoSEQ multiplex PCR; TCRdb keeps only in-frame clonotypes and omits some of them. The sample comprises about 90,000 clones, 80% to 90% of which are singletons, and roughly 2.5% rests with the top ten. This chain connects TRBV7-2 to TRBJ1-5; D gene unclear. The origin of this receptor is a man in his forties or fifties with COVID-19, enrolled during active disease. Sequences were obtained from peripheral blood. The CDR3 protein is CASRSSRNQPQHF. As DNA, the CDR3 is TGTGCCAGCAGATCGTCGAGGAATCAGCCCCAGCATTTT.